This TCR beta chain was identified in a study of control samples from healthy donors and cancer patients. This CDR3 is built from 13 residues. CDR1 SGHTA and CDR2 FQGNSA come from the germline V gene. With 1 base removed from V and 6 bases from J, the gap between germline ends came to 10 bases. Method: immunoSEQ multiplex PCR; TCRdb's copy keeps in-frame clones and lacks some. The sample lists around 130,000 clones; over 85% were seen once. The sample taken for sequencing was PBMCs. The rearrangement links TRBV7-2 to TRBJ2-7, with D uncertain. The clonotype originates from a man in his fifties or sixties with head and neck cancer. The CDR3 DNA follows: TGTGCCAGCAGCTTAGGGGCAGGTACCGAGCAGTACTTC. This sequence encodes CASSLGAGTEQYF. The full variable domain, with the rest looked up from reference TRBV7-2 and TRBJ2-7, is GAGVSQSPSNKVTEKGKDVELRCDPISGHTALYWYRQSLGQGLEFLIYFQGNSAPDKSGLPSDRFSAERTGGSVSTLTIQRTQQEDSAVYLCASSLGAGTEQYFGPGTRLTVT.